This T cell receptor beta chain was captured in a study of cytomegalovirus exposure and HLA in healthy donors. Sequencing was performed with immunoSEQ multiplex PCR; in TCRdb, only in-frame clones are kept and a portion is missing. The sample carries tens of thousands of clones, approximately 89% recorded once. As concerns this clone: The antigen is not known.

Germline CDR1 reads SGHDN; CDR2 reads FVKESK. The CDR3 is made up of 15 amino acids. V trimming: 8 bases; J trimming: 3 bases; junction bases outside the gene matches: 6. Notes on the study in general: Confirmation was obtained in vitro that three CMV-associated chains are specific for CMV antigens. Altogether, some 170 TCR beta chains were recorded as cytomegalovirus-associated. Cytomegalovirus status was reportedly diagnosed by the classifier with high sensitivity and specificity.

An approximately 120-subject validation cohort, separate from the roughly 680-subject first cohort, supplied the donors. The receptor comes from a woman in her late teens or twenties in good health and CMV-seropositive. This sequence joins TRBV14 and TRBJ1-4, with 10 bases identical to TRBD1. Sequenced: PBMCs. CDR3 DNA: TGTGCCAGCCGGGGACAGGGGACAGCTAATGAAAAACTGTTTTTT. This encodes CASRGQGTANEKLFF.